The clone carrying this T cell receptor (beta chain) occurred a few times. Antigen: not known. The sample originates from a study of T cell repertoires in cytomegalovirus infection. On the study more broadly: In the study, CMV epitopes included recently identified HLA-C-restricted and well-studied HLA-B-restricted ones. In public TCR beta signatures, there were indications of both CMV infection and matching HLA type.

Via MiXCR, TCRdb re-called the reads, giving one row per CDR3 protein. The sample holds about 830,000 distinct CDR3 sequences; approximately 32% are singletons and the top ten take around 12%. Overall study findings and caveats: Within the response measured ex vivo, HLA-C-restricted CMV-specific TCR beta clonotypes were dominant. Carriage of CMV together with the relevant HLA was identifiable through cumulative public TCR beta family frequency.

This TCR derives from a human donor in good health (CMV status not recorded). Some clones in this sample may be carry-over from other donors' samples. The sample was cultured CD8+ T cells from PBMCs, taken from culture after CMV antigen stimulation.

The CDR3 here is CAVRASGAFNEQFF. The DNA of the CDR3 is TGTGCCGTGAGGGCTAGCGGGGCATTCAATGAGCAGTTCTTC. This rearrangement joins TRBV19 to TRBJ2-1, with TRBD2 identical over 9 bases. The V gene's germline CDR1 is LNHDA and CDR2 SQIVND (reference sequence). Trimming removed 11 bases from V and 6 bases from J; junction bases left unmatched: 11. The CDR3 covers 14 residues.